This entry lists 17 T cell receptor beta chains sequenced from one sample in a study of vaccination and CD4 T cells after COVID-19. Cultured CD4+ T cell DNA underwent sequencing with the Oncomine TCR Beta short-read assay. TCRdb passed the PCR reads through MiXCR, listing each CDR3 protein once. The table includes some 26,000 distinct CDR3 sequences, approximately 50% detected once. Their antigen targets remain unknown. The sample's treatment: roughly 10-day PBMC culture with coronavirus spike peptide pools or control peptides (ViraFEST assay). Source: CD4+ T cells from blood, cultured in vitro, taken before SARS-CoV-2 vaccination. The receptors here all came from a human donor who received a COVID-19 vaccine.

This clonotype was observed a handful of times. V gene TRBV12-3 or TRBV12-4 combines with J gene TRBJ2-3, with TRBD1 matching 8 bases. This CDR3 contains 14 residues. The V segment lost 6 bases and the J segment 0 bases; nucleotides outside the gene matches: 2. Written as DNA, the CDR3 is TGTGCCAGCAGGTGGGACAGGAGCACAGATACGCAGTATTTT. Its protein is CASRWDRSTDTQYF.

V is TRBV5-6 and J is TRBJ1-4, with 10 nucleotides matching TRBD1. The germline gives CDR1 SGHDT, CDR2 YYEEEE. The CDR3 contains 15 residues. J gave up 3 bases and V 4 bases, and 3 bases lay outside the gene matches. CDR3 sequence (DNA): TGTGCCAGCAGCCCTGGACAGGGGGCTAATGAAAAACTGTTTTTT. Translating gives CASSPGQGANEKLFF.

V usage is TRBV7-8 and J usage is TRBJ1-5, with a possible D match to TRBD1 (5 bases). Germline V gene lookup returns CDR1 SGHVS and CDR2 FQNEAQ. V was pared by 0 bases and J by 1 base, with 16 bases between. This CDR3 region has 18 residues. The CDR3 DNA is TGTGCCAGCAGCTTAGCCACAGCCGGGACTTCAAGCAATCAGCCCCAGCATTTT. It specifies CASSLATAGTSSNQPQHF. The whole variable domain, remainder taken from reference TRBV7-8 and TRBJ1-5, is GAGVSQSPRYKVAKRGQDVALRCDPISGHVSLFWYQQALGQGPEFLTYFQNEAQLDKSGLPSDRFFAERPEGSVSTLKIQRTQQEDSAVYLCASSLATAGTSSNQPQHFGDGTRLSIL.

The CDR3 DNA is TGCAGTGGCACGACGGGGGCCTTTACGATCAATGAGCAGTTCTTC. It translates to CSGTTGAFTINEQFF. This chain joins TRBV20-1 and TRBJ2-1, with D possibly being TRBD1 or TRBD2 (6 bases each). Trimming pared 7 bases from V and 6 bases from J, leaving 22 bases between. The germline V gene encodes CDR1 DFQATT and CDR2 SNEGSKA (reference sequence). The CDR3 is 15 amino acids.

The gene calls are TRBV2 and TRBJ1-2; the match to TRBD1 covers 7 bases. The germline CDR1 and CDR2 sequences are SNHLY and FYNNEI. The CDR3 is 13 residues long. Trimming removed 8 bases from V and 1 base from J; junction bases left unmatched: 4. The CDR3 is CASADRVNYGYTF. CDR3 sequence (DNA): TGTGCCAGCGCCGACAGGGTTAACTATGGCTACACCTTC. Together with reference TRBV2 and TRBJ1-2, the CDR3 gives the full variable domain: EPEVTQTPSHQVTQMGQEVILRCVPISNHLYFYWYRQILGQKVEFLVSFYNNEISEKSEIFDDQFSVERPDGSNFTLKIRSTKLEDSAMYFCASADRVNYGYTFGSGTRLTVV.

The chain recombines TRBV2 with TRBJ1-5; a weak D match, TRBD1 (5 bases). The CDR3 length is 12 residues. V was clipped by 8 bases and J by 5 bases, with 10 bases between them. Germline V gives CDR1 SNHLY, CDR2 FYNNEI. The CDR3 nucleotides read TGTGCCAGCGGGCAGGGTGATCAGCCCCAGCATTTT. Translated, it gives CASGQGDQPQHF.

The gene calls are TRBV27 and TRBJ1-6; tentative D call: TRBD1 (5 bases). The V end was cut by 3 bases, the J end by 7 bases, with 10 bases between. Germline-derived CDR1 and CDR2 are MNHEY and SMNVEV (reference sequence). The CDR3 is 14 residues long. The CDR3 reads CASSFPGWNSPLHF. The CDR3 nucleotides are TGTGCCAGCAGTTTCCCAGGGTGGAATTCACCCCTCCACTTT.

About this clonotype itself: One junction end disagrees with the germline gene, perhaps due to a read error. The chain recombines TRBV20-1 with TRBJ1-2; no definite D call. Germline loops: CDR1 DFQATT, CDR2 SNEGSKA (reference sequence). The CDR3 is 10 amino acids. CDR3 DNA: TGCAGTGCTAGTTCTGGCAGCCTTTCGTTC. Its translation is CSASSGSLSF.

J is TRBJ2-3 and V is TRBV7-2, with 7 bases that match TRBD1. V shed 2 bases, J shed 2 bases, and the junction held 13 bases outside the gene matches. This CDR3 spans 18 amino acids. Germline V CDR1 and CDR2: SGHTA, FQGNSA. CDR3 DNA sequence: TGTGCCAGCAGCTTAACGGTAGGGTACAGGGGTAACACAGATACGCAGTATTTT. This codes for CASSLTVGYRGNTDTQYF. The full variable domain, rest sourced from reference TRBV7-2 and TRBJ2-3, is GAGVSQSPSNKVTEKGKDVELRCDPISGHTALYWYRQSLGQGLEFLIYFQGNSAPDKSGLPSDRFSAERTGGSVSTLTIQRTQQEDSAVYLCASSLTVGYRGNTDTQYFGPGTRLTVL.

This clonotype was detected only a few times. The chain couples TRBV20-1 to TRBJ2-7; a weak D match, TRBD2 (6 bases). V lost 5 bases and J 3 bases, leaving 17 bases between the germline ends. The CDR3 is made up of 14 amino acids. CDR1 and CDR2 from the germline V gene are DFQATT and SNEGSKA (reference sequence). The CDR3 DNA follows: TGCAGTGCTCAACGGACTACGCCCTTCTACGAGCAGTACTTC. The encoded protein is CSAQRTTPFYEQYF.

This chain connects TRBV30 to TRBJ1-1; 12 bases match TRBD1. This CDR3 is built from 16 residues. Germline V gene sequence: CDR1 GTSNPN, CDR2 SVGIG (reference sequence). J lost 1 base, V lost 2 bases, and 5 bases had no gene match. CDR3 in amino acids: CAWSMGTGGPNTEAFF. DNA for the CDR3: TGTGCCTGGAGTATGGGGACAGGGGGCCCGAACACTGAAGCTTTCTTT.

The chain couples TRBV12-3 or TRBV12-4 to TRBJ1-1; D is possibly TRBD1 (6 bases). The ends were cut back, 7 bases at V and 8 bases at J, with 14 bases in the middle. This CDR3 contains 12 residues. CDR3 sequence reads: CASIHRVGEAFF. Here the CDR3 DNA reads TGTGCCAGCATACACAGGGTAGGCGAAGCTTTCTTT.

This clonotype appeared once. The V gene is TRBV18, the J gene TRBJ1-2; D gene ambiguous. Trimming took off 6 bases at V and 8 bases at J, with 13 bases between the two ends. The germline V gene encodes CDR1 KGHSH and CDR2 LQKENI. The CDR3 has 12 residues. The CDR3: CASSAQQRGYTF. The CDR3 DNA is TGTGCCAGCTCGGCGCAACAGCGAGGCTACACCTTC.

V usage is TRBV30 and J usage is TRBJ1-1, with D possibly being TRBD1 (5 bases). CDR3 length: 13 residues. Germline CDR1 reads GTSNPN; CDR2 reads SVGIG (reference sequence). V dropped 5 bases and J dropped 1 base, with 11 bases sitting between them. The CDR3: CAWSLGRNTEAFF. The CDR3 nucleotides read TGTGCCTGGTCCTTGGGGCGGAACACTGAAGCTTTCTTT.

This clonotype was counted between two and nine times. This chain uses TRBV27 with TRBJ1-1; TRBD1 is a possible D gene (5 bases). Trimming removed 6 bases from V and 2 bases from J, with 19 bases in between. CDR3 length: 16 residues. Germline V gene lookup returns CDR1 MNHEY and CDR2 SMNVEV (reference sequence). Written as DNA, the CDR3 is TGTGCCAGCAGCCTGGATGGAGGGGACTTCAACACTGAAGCTTTCTTT. As protein: CASSLDGGDFNTEAFF.

This clonotype was detected once. This chain connects TRBV7-9 to TRBJ2-7; D perhaps matches TRBD2 (5 bases). The CDR3 has 16 residues. With 3 bases removed from V and 3 bases from J, the gap between germline ends came to 18 bases. CDR1 and CDR2 (germline): SEHNR, FQNEAQ (reference sequence). CDR3 residues: CASSFGVGGSIYEQYF. In DNA, the CDR3 is TGTGCCAGCAGCTTTGGAGTTGGAGGTTCGATCTACGAGCAGTACTTC.

This clonotype was counted a few times. The chain uses TRBV3-1 and TRBJ2-5, with D maybe TRBD2 (7 bases). Trimming took 4 bases from V and 5 from J, leaving 23 bases between them. CDR1 is LGHDT, CDR2 YNNKEL, per germline (reference sequence). This CDR3 spans 17 amino acids. The CDR3 nucleotides read TGTGCCAGCAGCCCGCATGTGGGGGGCGGGGGCCGGGAGACCCAGTACTTC. Translated: CASSPHVGGGGRETQYF.